A selection of T cell receptor beta chains follows, all from one sample in a study of blood T cell repertoires in COVID-19. Measured with immunoSEQ multiplex PCR; TCRdb has only the in-frame clones, and not every one. The table records tens of thousands of clones, approximately 80% of them present only once. Sequences were obtained from peripheral blood. These receptor sequences come from a woman aged 45-65 years with acute or convalescent COVID-19. CDR3s leave out the opening cysteine and the closing phenylalanine or tryptophan.

v_call	j_call	cdr3_aa
TRBV14	TRBJ2-1	ASSQGLGQGINEQF
TRBV28	TRBJ2-7	ASSLLKPGRRGYEQY
TRBV13	TRBJ1-2	ASSPTGGTPNYGYT
TRBV18	TRBJ2-1	ASSPDRGNEQF
TRBV14	TRBJ2-7	ASSLGLGGSYEQY
TRBV5-1	TRBJ1-1	ASSPRTAGPTEAF
TRBV2	TRBJ1-5	ASSAGTSGSNQPQH
TRBV6-5	TRBJ1-6	ASSRQNNNSPLH
TRBV5-1	TRBJ2-1	ASSRDRNYNEQF
TRBV7-9	TRBJ1-1	ASSSTGVNTEAF
TRBV7-9	TRBJ1-1	ASSFVEAF
TRBV5-6	TRBJ2-7	ASSLRQGFYEQY
TRBV9	TRBJ2-7	ASSVDRGNFYEQY
TRBV4-3	TRBJ2-7	ASSPTSHAPYEQY
TRBV6-2/TRBV6-3	TRBJ2-7	ASSLLSGLVGEQY
TRBV5-4	TRBJ2-6	ASSLPRASSGANVLT
TRBV10-2	TRBJ2-7	ASRRTSGEYEQY
TRBV9	TRBJ2-1	ASSFLDRGEQF
TRBV30	TRBJ1-4	AWSVGGENEKLF
TRBV5-1	TRBJ2-5	ASRQGTRLEETQY
TRBV5-1	TRBJ2-1	ASSTGTPSSEQF
TRBV9	TRBJ1-6	ASSLDSAGPLH
TRBV7-2	TRBJ2-1	ASSSSGTGIYNEQF
TRBV27	TRBJ1-5	ASPNGGTQH
TRBV6-6	TRBJ1-5	ATAKGNNQPQH
TRBV10-1	TRBJ1-5	ASIRAGGRPQH
TRBV7-8	TRBJ2-7	ASIAHRGQGAREQY
TRBV27	TRBJ2-7	ASSWDRSYEQY
TRBV7-2	TRBJ2-3	ASSSGLAPDTQY